This T cell receptor (beta chain) derives from a study of cytomegalovirus exposure and HLA in healthy donors. Points from the study as a whole: Some V segments, including TRBV6-2 and TRBV6-3, were excluded as indistinguishable. Analyzed later, most CMV-associated TCR beta chains appeared HLA-restricted.

At collection, donors were nominally healthy, but unrecorded immune exposures were probable. Germline CDR1 and CDR2: SGHRS and YFSETQ. Trimming cost V 2 bases and J 4 bases, with 19 bases left between them. The CDR3 is made up of 16 amino acids. It was with 60 Vbeta and 13 Jbeta primers that the PCR ran. Clones were read by immunoSEQ multiplex PCR, and TCRdb kept only the in-frame ones, dropping some. The table has some 110,000 clones, around four fifths seen once. About this clone itself: The antigen remains undetermined.

The receptor comes from a man aged 30-40 years in good health and CMV-seronegative. The chain links TRBV5-1 to TRBJ2-7; D may be TRBD2 (5 bases). The sample was PBMCs. CDR3 loop: CASSLDYGRLGYEQYF. The CDR3 DNA reads TGCGCCAGCAGCTTAGACTACGGACGGCTAGGTTACGAGCAGTACTTC.